This TCR beta chain derives from a study of blood T cell repertoires in COVID-19. The assay was immunoSEQ multiplex PCR, and TCRdb's table has in-frame clones only and misses some. The profile shows fewer than 300,000 clones, 70% to 90% of them singletons. The CDR3 is made up of 15 amino acids. Unmatched junction bases numbered 4, after V lost 4 bases and J lost 2 bases. Germline CDR1 SGHNT, CDR2 YYREEE (reference sequence). This receptor was identified in a human donor with COVID-19, enrolled during active disease. The donor label of this sample is uncertain. The sequenced sample was peripheral blood. This chain links TRBV5-4 with TRBJ2-7; 12 bases fit TRBD2. CDR3 residues: CASSLRTSGAYEQYF. Here the CDR3 DNA reads TGTGCCAGCAGCCTTCGGACTAGCGGGGCCTACGAGCAGTACTTC.